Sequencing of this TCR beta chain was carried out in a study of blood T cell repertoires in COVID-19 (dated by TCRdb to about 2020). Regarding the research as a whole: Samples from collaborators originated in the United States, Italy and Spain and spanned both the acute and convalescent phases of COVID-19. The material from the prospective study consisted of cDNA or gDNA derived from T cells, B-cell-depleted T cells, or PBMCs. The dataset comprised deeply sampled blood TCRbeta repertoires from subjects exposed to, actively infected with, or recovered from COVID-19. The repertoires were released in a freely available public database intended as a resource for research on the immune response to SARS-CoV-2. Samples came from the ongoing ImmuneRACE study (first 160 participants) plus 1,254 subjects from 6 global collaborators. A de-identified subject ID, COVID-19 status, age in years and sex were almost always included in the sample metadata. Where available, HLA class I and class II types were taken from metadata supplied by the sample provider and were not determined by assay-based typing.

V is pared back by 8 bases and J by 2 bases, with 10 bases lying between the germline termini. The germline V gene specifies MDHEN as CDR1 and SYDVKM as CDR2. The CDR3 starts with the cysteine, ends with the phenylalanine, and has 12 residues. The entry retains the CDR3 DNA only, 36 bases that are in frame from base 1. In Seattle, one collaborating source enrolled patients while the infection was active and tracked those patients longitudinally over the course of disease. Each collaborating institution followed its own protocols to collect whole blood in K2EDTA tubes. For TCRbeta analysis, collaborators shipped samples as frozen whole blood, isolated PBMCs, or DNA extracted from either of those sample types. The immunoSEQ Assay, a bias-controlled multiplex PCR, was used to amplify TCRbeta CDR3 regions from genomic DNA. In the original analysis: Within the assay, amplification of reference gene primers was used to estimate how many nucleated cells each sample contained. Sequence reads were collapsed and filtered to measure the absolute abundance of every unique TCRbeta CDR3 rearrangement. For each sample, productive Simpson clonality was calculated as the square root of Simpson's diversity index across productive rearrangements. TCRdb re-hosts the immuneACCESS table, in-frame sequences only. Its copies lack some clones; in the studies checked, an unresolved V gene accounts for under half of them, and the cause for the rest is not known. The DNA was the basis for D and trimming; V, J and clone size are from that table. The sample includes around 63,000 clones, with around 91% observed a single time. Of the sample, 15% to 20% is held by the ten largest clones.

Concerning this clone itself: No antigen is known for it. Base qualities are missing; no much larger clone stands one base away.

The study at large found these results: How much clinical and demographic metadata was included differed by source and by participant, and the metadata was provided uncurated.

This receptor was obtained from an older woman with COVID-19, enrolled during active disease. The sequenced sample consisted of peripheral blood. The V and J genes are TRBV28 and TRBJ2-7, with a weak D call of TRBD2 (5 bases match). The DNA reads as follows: TGTGCCAGCGAGCGGCCCACCTACGAGCAGTACTTC. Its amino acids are CASERPTYEQYF.